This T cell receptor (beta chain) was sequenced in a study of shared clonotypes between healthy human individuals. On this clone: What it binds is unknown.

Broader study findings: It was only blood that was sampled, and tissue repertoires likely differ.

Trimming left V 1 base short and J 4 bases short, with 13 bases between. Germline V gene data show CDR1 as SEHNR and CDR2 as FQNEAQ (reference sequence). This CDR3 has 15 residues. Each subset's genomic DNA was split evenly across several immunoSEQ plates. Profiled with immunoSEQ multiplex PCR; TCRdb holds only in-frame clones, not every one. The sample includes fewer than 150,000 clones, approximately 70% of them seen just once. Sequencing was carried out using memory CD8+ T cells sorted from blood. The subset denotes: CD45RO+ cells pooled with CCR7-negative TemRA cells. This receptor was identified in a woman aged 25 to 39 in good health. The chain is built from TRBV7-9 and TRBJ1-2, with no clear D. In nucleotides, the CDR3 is TGTGCCAGCAGCTTAGGCCTCGGGCAGAGCTATGGCTACACCTTC. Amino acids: CASSLGLGQSYGYTF.